The entry below describes one T cell receptor beta chain. The data were obtained in a study of cytomegalovirus exposure and HLA in healthy donors. 60 Vbeta and 13 Jbeta primers were used in PCR. Sequencing used immunoSEQ multiplex PCR; TCRdb keeps in-frame clones, though not all of them. The sample lists around 150,000 clones, around 82% occurring once. From germline, CDR1 is MNHNS and CDR2 SASEGT. The CDR3 is made up of 13 amino acids. Trimming pared 5 bases from V and 3 bases from J, leaving 10 bases between. The chain couples TRBV6-1 to TRBJ2-5; D might be TRBD1 (6 bases). This clonotype originated in a man between 50 and 59 years old in good health and CMV-seronegative. The sample taken for sequencing was PBMCs. The CDR3 region is CASSTNREETQYF. The CDR3 DNA reads TGTGCCAGCAGTACGAACAGGGAAGAGACCCAGTACTTC.